This TCR beta chain was recorded in a study of tumor T cells in aggressive B-cell lymphoma. The table lists this clone with a few counts. CDR1 is LGHNA, CDR2 YNFKEQ, per germline. The CDR3 loop spans 15 amino acids. Trimming cost V 4 bases and J 5 bases; bases outside gene matches: 5. The table came from immunoSEQ multiplex PCR; TCRdb's copy has only in-frame clones and leaves some out. Among about 7,900 clones listed, roughly four fifths were seen once. The chain links TRBV4-2 to TRBJ2-4, with 10 nucleotides matching TRBD2. Specimen: tumor tissue. The clonotype originates from an adult with diffuse large B cell lymphoma. CDR3 in DNA: TGTGCCAGCAGCCGAGCGGGAGGGACCGAAAACATTCAGTACTTC. This gives the protein CASSRAGGTENIQYF.